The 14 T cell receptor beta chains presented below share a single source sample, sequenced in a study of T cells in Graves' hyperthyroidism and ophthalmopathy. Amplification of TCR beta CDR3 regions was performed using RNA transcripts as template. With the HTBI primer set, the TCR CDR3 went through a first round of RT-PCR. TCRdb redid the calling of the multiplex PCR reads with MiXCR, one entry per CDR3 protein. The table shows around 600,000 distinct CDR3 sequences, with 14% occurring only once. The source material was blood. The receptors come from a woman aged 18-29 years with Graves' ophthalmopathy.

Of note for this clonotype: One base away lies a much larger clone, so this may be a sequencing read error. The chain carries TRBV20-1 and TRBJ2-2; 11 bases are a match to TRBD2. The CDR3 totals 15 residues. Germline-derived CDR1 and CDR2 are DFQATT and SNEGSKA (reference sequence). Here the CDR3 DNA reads TGCAGTGCTAGGGTTAGCGGGAGGGTCACCGGGGAGCTGCTTTTT. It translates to CSARVSGRVTGELLF.

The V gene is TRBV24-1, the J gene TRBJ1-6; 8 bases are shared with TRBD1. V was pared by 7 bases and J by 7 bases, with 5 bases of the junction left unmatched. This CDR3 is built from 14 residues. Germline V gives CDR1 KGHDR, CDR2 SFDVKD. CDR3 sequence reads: CATSVDRDNSPLHF. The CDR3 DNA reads TGTGCCACCAGCGTGGACAGGGACAATTCACCCCTCCACTTT.

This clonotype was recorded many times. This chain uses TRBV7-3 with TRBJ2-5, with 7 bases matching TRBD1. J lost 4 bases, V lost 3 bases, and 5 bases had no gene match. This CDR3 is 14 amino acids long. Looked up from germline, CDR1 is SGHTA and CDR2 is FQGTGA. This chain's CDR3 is CASSLGQSPETQYF. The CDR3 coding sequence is TGTGCCAGCAGCTTGGGACAGAGCCCAGAGACCCAGTACTTC.

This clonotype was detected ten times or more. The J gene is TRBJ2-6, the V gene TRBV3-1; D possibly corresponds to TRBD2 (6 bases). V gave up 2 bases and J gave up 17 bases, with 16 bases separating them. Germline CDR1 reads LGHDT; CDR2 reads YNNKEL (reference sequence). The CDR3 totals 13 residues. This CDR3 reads CASSQSRESEVTF. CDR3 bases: TGTGCCAGCAGCCAAAGCCGGGAGTCGGAGGTGACTTTC.

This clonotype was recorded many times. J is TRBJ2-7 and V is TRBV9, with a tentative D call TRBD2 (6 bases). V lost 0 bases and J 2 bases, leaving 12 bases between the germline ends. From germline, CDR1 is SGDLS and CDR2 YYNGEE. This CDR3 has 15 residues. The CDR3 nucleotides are TGTGCCAGCAGCGTAGGAAGGACTACGGCCTACGAGCAGTACTTC. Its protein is CASSVGRTTAYEQYF.

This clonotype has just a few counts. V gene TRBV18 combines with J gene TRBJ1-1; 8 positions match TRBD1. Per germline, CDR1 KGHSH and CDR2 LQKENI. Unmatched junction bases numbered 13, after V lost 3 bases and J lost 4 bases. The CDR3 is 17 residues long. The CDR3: CASSPRGPGGHGTEAFF. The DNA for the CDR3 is TGTGCCAGCTCACCGAGGGGCCCAGGGGGCCATGGCACTGAAGCTTTCTTT.

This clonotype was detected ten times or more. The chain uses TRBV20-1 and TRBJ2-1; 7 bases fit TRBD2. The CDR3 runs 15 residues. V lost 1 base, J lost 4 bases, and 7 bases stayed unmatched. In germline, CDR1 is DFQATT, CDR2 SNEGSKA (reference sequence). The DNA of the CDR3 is TGCAGTGCTAGAGTGGGGAGGGAGTGGTACAATGAGCAGTTCTTC. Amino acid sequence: CSARVGREWYNEQFF.

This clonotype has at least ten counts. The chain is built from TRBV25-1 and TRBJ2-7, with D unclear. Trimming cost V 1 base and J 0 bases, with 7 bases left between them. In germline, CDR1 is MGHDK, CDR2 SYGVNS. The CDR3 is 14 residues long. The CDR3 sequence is CASSESGFSYEQYF. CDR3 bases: TGTGCCAGCAGTGAATCGGGTTTCTCCTACGAGCAGTACTTC.

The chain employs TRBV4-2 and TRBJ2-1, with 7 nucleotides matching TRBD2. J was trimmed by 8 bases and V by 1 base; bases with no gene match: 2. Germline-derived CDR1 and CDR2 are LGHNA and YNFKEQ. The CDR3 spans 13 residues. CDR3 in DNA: TGTGCCAGCAGCCAAGTGGGGGGGGATGAGCAGTTCTTC. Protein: CASSQVGGDEQFF.

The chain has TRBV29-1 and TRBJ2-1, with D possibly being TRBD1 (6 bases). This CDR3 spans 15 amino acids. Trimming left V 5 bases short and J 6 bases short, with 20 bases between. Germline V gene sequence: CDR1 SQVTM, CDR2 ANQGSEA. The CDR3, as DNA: TGCAGCGTTCACCCTCATGACAGGAAGAGCAATGAGCAGTTCTTC. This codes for CSVHPHDRKSNEQFF.

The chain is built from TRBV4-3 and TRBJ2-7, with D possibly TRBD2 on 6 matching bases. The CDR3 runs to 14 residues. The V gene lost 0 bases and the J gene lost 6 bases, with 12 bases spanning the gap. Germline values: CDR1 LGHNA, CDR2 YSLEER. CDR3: CASSQDRGKGEQYF. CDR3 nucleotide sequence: TGCGCCAGCAGCCAAGATCGGGGGAAGGGCGAGCAGTACTTC.

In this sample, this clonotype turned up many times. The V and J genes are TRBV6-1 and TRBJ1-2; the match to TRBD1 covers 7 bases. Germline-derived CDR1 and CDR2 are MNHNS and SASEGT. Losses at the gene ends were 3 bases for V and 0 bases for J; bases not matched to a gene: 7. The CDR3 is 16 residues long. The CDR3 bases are TGTGCCAGCAGTGATGAGACAGGGTTGGCTAACTATGGCTACACCTTC. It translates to CASSDETGLANYGYTF.

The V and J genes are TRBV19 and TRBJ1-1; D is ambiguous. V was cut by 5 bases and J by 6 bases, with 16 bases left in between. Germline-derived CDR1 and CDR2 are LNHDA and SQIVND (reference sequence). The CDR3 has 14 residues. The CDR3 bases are TGTGCCAGTAGTCCCACCGGTAGACGGTCTGAAGCTTTCTTT. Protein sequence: CASSPTGRRSEAFF.

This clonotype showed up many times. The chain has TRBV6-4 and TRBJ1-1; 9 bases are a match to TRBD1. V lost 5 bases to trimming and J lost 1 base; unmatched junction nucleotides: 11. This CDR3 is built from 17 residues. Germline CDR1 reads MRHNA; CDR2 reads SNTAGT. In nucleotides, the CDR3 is TGTGCCAGCAGTTTTCTCCGGGACAGGGACCGGAACACTGAAGCTTTCTTT. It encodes CASSFLRDRDRNTEAFF.